This TCR beta chain was sequenced during a study of vaccination and CD4 T cells after COVID-19. Overall study findings and caveats: When vaccine-specific clones from convalescent patients were examined, 304 of 307 were spike mono-reactive.

V was cut by 0 bases and J by 4 bases, with 7 bases left in between. Germline V lookup: CDR1 SGHTA, CDR2 FQGNSA. CDR3 size: 14 residues. Treatment indicated: approximately 9-day PBMC culture with coronavirus spike peptide pools or control peptides (ViraFEST assay). As to this clonotype: Its antigen is currently unknown.

Sequenced with the Oncomine TCR Beta short-read assay was DNA taken from cultured CD4+ T cells. One entry per CDR3 protein results from TCRdb running MiXCR on the PCR reads. In the table there are about 22,000 distinct CDR3 sequences, less than 35% of which are singletons. Input material: cultured CD4+ T cells from blood. J is TRBJ2-1 and V is TRBV7-2, with D unresolved. The sequence was obtained from a human donor with COVID-19. For the CDR3, the DNA is TGTGCCAGCAGCTTAGCGAACAAGTACAATGAGCAGTTCTTC. This sequence encodes CASSLANKYNEQFF.